One sample yielded the 22 T cell receptor beta chains listed below, sequenced in a study of persistence of HIV-infected CD4 T cells. Their antigens are not known. Cells were stimulated with overlapping HIV-1 Gag 15-mer peptides. CD40L/CD69 double-negative CD45RO-high memory CD4+ T cells were collected. Sequencing used immunoSEQ version 4 in survey mode. The table came from immunoSEQ multiplex PCR; TCRdb's copy has only in-frame clones and leaves some out. Here the sample spans about 40,000 clones, 70% to 80% being singletons. The starting material was CD4+ T cells sorted from PBMCs after approximately 20-hour stimulation, obtained from a patient who received antiretroviral therapy. Receptors originate from an adult man with HIV who was CMV-seropositive.

This sequence joins TRBV5-6 and TRBJ2-3; 7 bases are a match to TRBD1. Germline CDR1 reads SGHDT; CDR2 reads YYEEEE. The CDR3 runs to 14 residues. V dropped 4 bases and J dropped 2; count of bases not matched to a gene: 4. CDR3 amino acids: CASSGTELTDTQYF. The CDR3 DNA reads TGTGCCAGCAGCGGGACAGAGCTCACAGATACGCAGTATTTT.

This clone was seen only once. The chain links TRBV3-1 (or the pseudogene TRBV3-2) to TRBJ1-1, with no clear D. Germline V CDR1 and CDR2: LGHDT, YNNKEL (reference sequence). The CDR3 spans 16 residues. V lost 0 bases and J 2 bases, leaving 13 bases between the germline ends. DNA for the CDR3: TGTGCCAGCAGCCAAGATACGACGCGTTTAAACACTGAAGCTTTCTTT. Its translation is CASSQDTTRLNTEAFF.

The chain is built from TRBV6-5 and TRBJ1-1, with unresolved D. CDR1 is MNHEY, CDR2 SVGAGI, per germline. V shed 8 bases and J shed 1 base, with 17 bases lying between them. The CDR3 spans 15 residues. The CDR3 region has the DNA TGTGCCAGCCGGAATTACGGGGATGGGAACACTGAAGCTTTCTTT. This encodes CASRNYGDGNTEAFF.

The rearrangement uses TRBV2 and TRBJ1-5; D might be TRBD1 (6 bases). This CDR3 has 13 amino acids. CDR1 and CDR2 from the germline V gene are SNHLY and FYNNEI. The germline V and J ends were trimmed by 6 bases and 4 bases, with 10 bases remaining between them. In DNA, the CDR3 is TGTGCCAGCAGGGGGGCAGAGAATCAGCCCCAGCATTTT. Amino acid sequence: CASRGAENQPQHF.

The CDR3 nucleotides read TGCGCCAGCAGCTGGGCCCTGGGTCCCACCGGGGAGCTGTTTTTT. It encodes CASSWALGPTGELFF. V usage is TRBV5-1 and J usage is TRBJ2-2; D is unresolved. The CDR3 runs 15 residues. Germline CDR1 and CDR2: SGHRS and YFSETQ. Trimming removed 3 bases from V and 4 bases from J, with 13 bases in between. The full variable domain, its missing parts supplied by reference TRBV5-1 and TRBJ2-2, is KAGVTQTPRYLIKTRGQQVTLSCSPISGHRSVSWYQQTPGQGLQFLFEYFSETQRNKGNFPGRFSGRQFSNSRSEMNVSTLELGDSALYLCASSWALGPTGELFFGEGSRLTVL.

The CDR3: CASSDRGRSGKETQYF. CDR3 nucleotides: TGTGCCAGCAGCGACAGGGGCCGATCGGGGAAAGAGACCCAGTACTTC. The chain couples TRBV7-6 to TRBJ2-5; 8 bases line up with TRBD1. The CDR3 extends over 16 amino acids. The germline CDR1 and CDR2 sequences are SGHVS and FNYEAQ. V shed 5 bases, J shed 3 bases, and the junction held 11 bases outside the gene matches.

V usage is TRBV28 and J usage is TRBJ1-1; D is possibly TRBD1 (5 bases). CDR1 MDHEN and CDR2 SYDVKM come from the germline V gene. The CDR3 extends over 15 amino acids. The V end lost 7 bases, the J end lost 5 bases, and 20 bases lay between the germline ends. The CDR3 reads CASNYPGTQRTEAFF. For the CDR3, the DNA is TGTGCCAGCAACTATCCAGGGACCCAACGGACTGAAGCTTTCTTT.

The chain uses TRBV14 and TRBJ1-4, with D possibly TRBD1 on 6 matching bases. The V gene lost 0 bases and the J gene lost 11 bases, with 22 bases spanning the gap. CDR3 length: 17 amino acids. Germline-derived CDR1 and CDR2 are SGHDN and FVKESK. The CDR3 DNA reads as TGTGCCAGCAGCCAAGATTCGGCAGGGGCCCTTGTCGGGAAACTGTTTTTT. It codes for CASSQDSAGALVGKLFF.

The CDR3 nucleotides read TGTGCCATCAGTGGGGACGCTGGAGGCACCCAGCATTTT. It translates to CAISGDAGGTQHF. The V gene is TRBV10-3, the J gene TRBJ1-5, with TRBD1 as a possible D gene (5 bases). Germline V gene data show CDR1 as ENHRY and CDR2 as SYGVKD. The V end was cut by 4 bases, the J end by 11 bases, with 15 bases between. CDR3 length: 13 amino acids.

V gene TRBV30 combines with J gene TRBJ1-5; tentative D call: TRBD1 (5 bases). V was trimmed by 3 bases and J by 3 bases, leaving 15 bases between them. Germline V gene sequence: CDR1 GTSNPN, CDR2 SVGIG (reference sequence). The CDR3 loop spans 15 amino acids. The CDR3 loop reads CAWRRTGPYNQPQHF. The DNA of the CDR3 is TGTGCCTGGAGGCGGACGGGACCGTACAATCAGCCCCAGCATTTT.

This sequence joins TRBV5-5 and TRBJ2-1; tentative D call: TRBD2 (5 bases). The germline V and J ends were trimmed by 0 bases and 7 bases, with 17 bases remaining between them. The CDR3 extends over 16 amino acids. Germline V lookup: CDR1 SGHKS, CDR2 YYEKEE (reference sequence). Here the CDR3 DNA reads TGTGCCAGCAGCTTGGCCGGATTTACCGGGAAAAATGAGCAGTTCTTC. Translating gives CASSLAGFTGKNEQFF.

The gene calls are TRBV21-1 and TRBJ1-3; TRBD1 reflects the table's D call only, with no check against the DNA. TRBV21-1 is a pseudogene segment. This CDR3 spans 10 amino acids. The CDR3 DNA sequence: TGTGCCAGCAGCGTTTTCACACCATATTTT. As protein: CASSVFTPYF.

The rearrangement joins TRBV18 to TRBJ1-1; TRBD1 is a possible D gene (5 bases). CDR1 KGHSH and CDR2 LQKENI come from the germline V gene. Trimming stripped 3 bases from V and 1 base from J, with 6 bases between. The CDR3 totals 13 residues. This CDR3 reads CASSPGPNTEAFF. The CDR3 nucleotides read TGTGCCAGCTCACCGGGGCCGAACACTGAAGCTTTCTTT.

This chain uses TRBV7-9 with TRBJ1-2; D is undetermined. Germline V gives CDR1 SEHNR, CDR2 FQNEAQ (reference sequence). This CDR3 has 13 amino acids. Deletions cut 1 base from V and 3 bases from J, with 6 bases between. The CDR3 sequence: CASSLGWDYGYTF. CDR3 DNA: TGTGCCAGCAGCTTAGGGTGGGACTATGGCTACACCTTC.

The rearrangement joins TRBV19 to TRBJ1-4; 7 bases line up with TRBD1. The CDR3 consists of 14 residues. The germline V gene encodes CDR1 LNHDA and CDR2 SQIVND (reference sequence). The V segment lost 7 bases and the J segment 3 bases; nucleotides outside the gene matches: 5. The CDR3, as DNA: TGTGCCAGTACGTTTGGGACAGCTAATGAAAAACTGTTTTTT. Translated, it gives CASTFGTANEKLFF.

The chain links TRBV10-3 to TRBJ2-7; D possibly corresponds to TRBD1 (5 bases). Germline V gene lookup returns CDR1 ENHRY and CDR2 SYGVKD. Trimming took 4 bases from V and 2 from J, leaving 6 bases between them. The CDR3 contains 12 residues. The CDR3 DNA sequence: TGTGCCATCAGTGCGGACACCTACGAGCAGTACTTC. Protein product: CAISADTYEQYF.

The chain carries TRBV6-6 and TRBJ1-5; 12 positions agree with TRBD1. The V gene's germline CDR1 is MNHNY and CDR2 SVGAGI (reference sequence). The CDR3 is 15 residues long. The V gene end was trimmed by 8 bases and the J gene end by 4 bases; junction bases not matched to a gene: 6. The CDR3 nucleotides are TGTGCCAGCCGGGGGACAGGGGGCATAAATCAGCCCCAGCATTTT. Translating gives CASRGTGGINQPQHF.

The chain uses TRBV30 and TRBJ1-1; 7 nucleotides agree with TRBD1. CDR1 and CDR2 (germline): GTSNPN, SVGIG (reference sequence). Germline trimming cut 1 base from V and 11 bases from J; bases unmatched to any gene: 4. CDR3 length: 11 residues. CDR3 bases: TGTGCCTGGAGTGGTACAGGGGCCGCTTTCTTT. This gives the protein CAWSGTGAAFF.

The V gene is TRBV30, the J gene TRBJ1-5; 8 bases align to TRBD1. This CDR3 has 15 amino acids. Looked up from germline, CDR1 is GTSNPN and CDR2 is SVGIG (reference sequence). The junction had 3 bases not matched to a gene; V was cut back by 2 bases and J by 0 bases. DNA for the CDR3: TGTGCCTGGAGTTACAGGGGGTTTAGCAATCAGCCCCAGCATTTT. Protein product: CAWSYRGFSNQPQHF.

This chain uses TRBV6-6 with TRBJ1-5; possible D gene TRBD1, 6 bases. CDR3 length: 15 residues. Trimming left V 2 bases short and J 5 bases short, with 13 bases between. The germline CDR1 and CDR2 sequences are MNHNY and SVGAGI (reference sequence). The CDR3 sequence is CASSYNRGAHQPQHF. CDR3 bases: TGTGCCAGCAGTTACAATCGGGGGGCTCATCAGCCCCAGCATTTT.

This chain connects TRBV28 to TRBJ1-5; D is uncertain. This CDR3 has 12 residues. V shed 7 bases and J shed 7 bases, with 11 bases lying between them. Germline V CDR1 and CDR2: MDHEN, SYDVKM. The CDR3 sequence is CASTSRGQPQHF. The CDR3 DNA reads as TGTGCCAGCACCTCCCGTGGGCAGCCCCAGCATTTT.

The sample holds a few counts of this clone. The chain carries TRBV27 and TRBJ2-7; 12 nucleotides match TRBD1. Germline values: CDR1 MNHEY, CDR2 SMNVEV (reference sequence). V gave up 1 base and J gave up 7 bases; unmatched junction bases: 11. This CDR3 has 17 amino acids. The CDR3 spells CASSLLPGQGALREQYF. The CDR3 nucleotides are TGTGCCAGCAGTTTATTACCGGGACAGGGGGCATTAAGGGAGCAGTACTTC.